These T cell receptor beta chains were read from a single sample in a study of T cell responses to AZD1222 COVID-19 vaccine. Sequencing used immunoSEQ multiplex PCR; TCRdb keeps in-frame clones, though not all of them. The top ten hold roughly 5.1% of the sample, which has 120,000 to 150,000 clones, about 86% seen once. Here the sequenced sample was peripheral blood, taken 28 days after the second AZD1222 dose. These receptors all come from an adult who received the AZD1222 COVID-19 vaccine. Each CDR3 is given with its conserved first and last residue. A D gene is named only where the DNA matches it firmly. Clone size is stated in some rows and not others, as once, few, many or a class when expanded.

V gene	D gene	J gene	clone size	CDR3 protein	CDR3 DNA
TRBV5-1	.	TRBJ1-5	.	CASSPGRGQPQHF	TGCGCCAGCAGCCCCGGACGGGGACAGCCCCAGCATTTT
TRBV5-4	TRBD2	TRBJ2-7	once	CASSFYSGSSEQYF	TGTGCCAGCAGCTTTTATAGCGGGAGTAGCGAGCAGTACTTC
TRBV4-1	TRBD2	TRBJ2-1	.	CASSQDNSGSYNEQFF	TGCGCCAGCAGCCAAGATAACAGCGGGAGTTACAATGAGCAGTTCTTC
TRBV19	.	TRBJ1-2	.	CASSNAGGLGYGYTF	TGTGCCAGTAGCAATGCCGGCGGGCTCGGCTATGGCTACACCTTC
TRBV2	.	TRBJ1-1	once	CASSKRGFVSEAFF	TGTGCCAGCAGTAAAAGAGGGTTCGTGTCTGAAGCTTTCTTT
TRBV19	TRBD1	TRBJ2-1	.	CASTSLGQGIGEQFF	TGTGCCAGTACAAGTCTGGGACAGGGAATTGGTGAGCAGTTCTTC
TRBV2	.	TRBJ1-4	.	CASRGAPAPGEKLFF	TGTGCCAGCAGAGGGGCCCCAGCGCCAGGTGAAAAACTGTTTTTT
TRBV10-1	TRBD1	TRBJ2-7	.	CASSEFGTGLNEQYF	TGCGCCAGCAGTGAGTTCGGGACAGGGTTGAACGAGCAGTACTTC
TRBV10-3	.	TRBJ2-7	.	CAISVSYEQYF	TGTGCCATCAGTGTCTCCTACGAGCAGTACTTC
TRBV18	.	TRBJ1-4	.	CASSQSTSDGEKLFF	TGTGCCAGCTCTCAAAGCACATCCGATGGGGAAAAACTGTTTTTT
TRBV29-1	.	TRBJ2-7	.	CSVAHGAYPYEQYF	TGCAGCGTCGCCCACGGGGCCTATCCCTACGAGCAGTACTTC
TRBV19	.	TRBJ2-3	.	CASSPDREGTDTQYF	TGTGCCAGTAGTCCCGACAGGGAGGGCACAGATACGCAGTATTTT
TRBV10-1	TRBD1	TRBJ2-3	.	CASGVGQGSADTQYF	TGCGCCAGCGGGGTGGGACAGGGGAGCGCAGATACGCAGTATTTT
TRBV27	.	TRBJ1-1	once	CASSSSSGALLVNTEAFF	TGTGCCAGCAGTTCATCTTCCGGGGCTCTATTAGTGAACACTGAAGCTTTCTTT
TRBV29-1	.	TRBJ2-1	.	CSVADTATYNEQFF	TGCAGCGTCGCTGACACAGCAACCTACAATGAGCAGTTCTTC
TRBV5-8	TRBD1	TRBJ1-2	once	CASSSPQGWGGYTF	TGTGCCAGCAGCTCACCACAGGGGTGGGGTGGCTACACCTTC
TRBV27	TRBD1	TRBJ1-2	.	CASSRGGAYGYTF	TGTGCCAGCAGTCGAGGGGGCGCCTATGGCTACACCTTC
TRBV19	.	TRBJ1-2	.	CASKGLTYGYTF	TGTGCCAGTAAAGGGCTGACCTATGGCTACACCTTC
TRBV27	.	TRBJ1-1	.	CASSLGGRNTEAFF	TGTGCCAGCAGTTTAGGGGGGAGGAACACTGAAGCTTTCTTT
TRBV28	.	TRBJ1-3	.	CASSFGSGNTIYF	TGTGCCAGCAGTTTCGGGTCTGGAAACACCATATATTTT
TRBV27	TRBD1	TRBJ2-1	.	CASSLGTGVGDEQFF	TGTGCCAGCAGTCTGGGGACAGGGGTCGGCGATGAGCAGTTCTTC
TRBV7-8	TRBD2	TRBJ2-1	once	CASSVRPGLAGGHGNEQFF	TGTGCCAGCAGCGTGAGGCCGGGACTAGCGGGGGGGCACGGCAATGAGCAGTTCTTC
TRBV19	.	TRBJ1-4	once	CASSTLFDHGEEKLFF	TGTGCCAGTAGTACCCTATTTGACCATGGAGAAGAAAAACTGTTTTTT
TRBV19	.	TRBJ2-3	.	CASMVDVHTDTQYF	TGTGCCAGTATGGTTGATGTCCACACAGATACGCAGTATTTT
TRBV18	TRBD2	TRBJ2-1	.	CASSSRLAGARNEQFF	TGTGCCAGCTCATCCCGACTAGCGGGAGCGAGGAATGAGCAGTTCTTC
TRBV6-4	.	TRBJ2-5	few	CASARELRETQYF	TGTGCCAGCGCCAGGGAATTGAGGGAGACCCAGTACTTC
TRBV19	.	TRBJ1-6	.	CASSIGGRSPLHF	TGTGCCAGTAGTATAGGGGGCCGGTCACCCCTCCACTTT
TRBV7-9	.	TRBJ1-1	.	CASSVQSGGTEAFF	TGTGCCAGCAGCGTTCAGTCCGGAGGAACTGAAGCTTTCTTT
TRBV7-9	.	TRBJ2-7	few	CASSLVKGGYEQYF	TGTGCCAGCAGCTTGGTGAAGGGAGGCTACGAGCAGTACTTC
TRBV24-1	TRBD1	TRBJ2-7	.	CARTDPLTGLTLYEQYF	TGTGCCCGGACAGACCCCTTGACAGGGCTTACACTCTACGAGCAGTACTTC
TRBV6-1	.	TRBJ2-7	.	CASSEKVVSTLEQYF	TGTGCCAGCAGTGAAAAGGTAGTTAGTACCCTTGAGCAGTACTTC
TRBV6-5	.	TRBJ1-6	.	CASRKTMGDSPLHF	TGTGCCAGCAGGAAAACCATGGGGGATTCACCCCTCCACTTT
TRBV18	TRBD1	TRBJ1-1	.	CASTRGETEAFF	TGTGCCAGCACCAGGGGGGAGACTGAAGCTTTCTTT
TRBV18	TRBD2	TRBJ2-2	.	CASSLTSGGIGTGELFF	TGTGCCAGCTCACTGACTAGCGGGGGGATCGGAACCGGGGAGCTGTTTTTT
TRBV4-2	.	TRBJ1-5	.	CASSQGAVSNQPQHF	TGTGCCAGCAGCCAAGGGGCAGTTAGCAATCAGCCCCAGCATTTT
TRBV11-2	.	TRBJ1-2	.	CASTTGGLHGYTF	TGTGCCAGCACCACAGGCGGGCTACATGGCTACACCTTC
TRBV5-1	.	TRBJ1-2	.	CASSLDGEYGYTF	TGCGCCAGCAGCTTGGACGGGGAGTATGGCTACACCTTC